Listed here are 29 T cell receptor beta chains from one sample, sequenced in a study of OX40 agonist ivuxolimab in advanced cancers. Produced via immunoSEQ multiplex PCR; TCRdb's table is partial and in-frame only. The sample contains 25,000 to 30,000 clones, approximately 83% of which appear only once. The sequencing here drew on CD4+ or CD8+ T cells sorted from blood, taken in a trial of the OX40 agonist ivuxolimab. All receptors come from an adult with an advanced solid tumor such as melanoma, head and neck, liver or kidney cancer.

The chain joins TRBV7-9 to TRBJ1-3; D not resolved. Germline V gene lookup returns CDR1 SEHNR and CDR2 FQNEAQ (reference sequence). Trimming took 5 bases from V and 8 from J, leaving 10 bases between them. The CDR3 has 12 amino acids. The CDR3 spells CASSPYGDTIYF. The CDR3 region has the DNA TGTGCCAGCAGCCCATACGGGGACACCATATATTTT.

The chain joins TRBV5-4 to TRBJ1-2, with 11 bases identical to TRBD1. V gave up 4 bases and J gave up 5 bases; unmatched junction bases: 7. The CDR3 totals 15 residues. Germline values: CDR1 SGHNT, CDR2 YYREEE (reference sequence). CDR3 loop: CASSVGTGGAYGYTF. The DNA of the CDR3 is TGTGCCAGCAGCGTCGGGACAGGGGGAGCATATGGCTACACCTTC.

This clone was seen a handful of times. This chain links TRBV4-1 with TRBJ1-5; D remains ambiguous. Looked up from germline, CDR1 is MGHRA and CDR2 is YSYEKL. There are 16 residues in the CDR3. V was cut by 0 bases and J by 3 bases, with 12 bases left in between. CDR3 amino acids: CASSQDIGRTNQPQHF. The CDR3, as DNA: TGCGCCAGCAGCCAAGATATCGGCAGGACCAATCAGCCCCAGCATTTT.

The rearrangement uses TRBV7-8 and TRBJ1-4; 8 positions agree with TRBD1. Germline lookup yields CDR1 SGHVS and CDR2 FQNEAQ. The ends lost 1 base at V and 1 base at J; junction bases unmatched: 5. CDR3 length: 17 amino acids. The CDR3 is CASSLGGRGRTNEKLFF. Written as DNA, the CDR3 is TGTGCCAGCAGCTTAGGCGGCAGGGGGCGAACTAATGAAAAACTGTTTTTT.

Only a few counts were recorded for this clone. Other DNA sequences from this sample encode an identical CDR3 as well. The J gene is TRBJ1-6, the V gene TRBV9; D gene unclear. Per germline, CDR1 SGDLS and CDR2 YYNGEE. This CDR3 has 12 residues. V shed 0 bases and J shed 9 bases, with 4 bases lying between them. CDR3 amino acids: CASSVGSSPLHF. The CDR3 DNA reads as TGTGCCAGCAGCGTAGGCTCTTCACCCCTCCACTTT.

The chain joins TRBV27 to TRBJ2-7; the match to TRBD1 covers 12 bases. This CDR3 has 15 residues. Germline CDR1 reads MNHEY; CDR2 reads SMNVEV (reference sequence). Trimming took 4 bases from V and 7 from J; bases not matched to a gene: 8. The CDR3 DNA sequence: TGTGCCAGCAGTTCCTCCGGGACAGGGGGCGGGGAGCAGTACTTC. This translates into CASSSSGTGGGEQYF.

The chain joins TRBV27 to TRBJ1-1; D unresolved. The length of the CDR3 is 15 residues. CDR1 is MNHEY and CDR2 is SMNVEV in the germline V gene (reference sequence). Trimming took 8 bases from V and 2 from J, leaving 18 bases between them. The CDR3, as DNA: TGTGCCAGCCTGAGCCTGCGAAAGCCTAACACTGAAGCTTTCTTT. Translation gives CASLSLRKPNTEAFF.

The V call is TRBV27, the J call TRBJ2-4; the D gene is possibly TRBD2 (5 bases). V lost 2 bases, J lost 5 bases, and 10 bases lay in between. This CDR3 has 14 residues. Per the germline V gene, CDR1 is MNHEY and CDR2 is SMNVEV (reference sequence). This chain's CDR3 is CASSLTRRENIQYF. DNA for the CDR3: TGTGCCAGCAGTTTAACCCGGCGGGAAAACATTCAGTACTTC.

The count of this clone is one. The chain joins TRBV7-2 to TRBJ2-1; 9 nucleotides match TRBD2. Germline V lookup: CDR1 SGHTA, CDR2 FQGNSA. The V gene end was trimmed by 5 bases and the J gene end by 8 bases; junction bases not matched to a gene: 10. The CDR3 is 15 amino acids. The CDR3 DNA reads as TGTGCCAGCAGCGCTTACTATAGCGGGGGTGATGAGCAGTTCTTC. Translation: CASSAYYSGGDEQFF.

This chain joins TRBV4-1 and TRBJ2-1, with 11 bases identical to TRBD2. V lost 2 bases and J lost 3; bases outside the gene matches: 3. CDR3 length: 16 amino acids. Germline assignment: CDR1 MGHRA and CDR2 YSYEKL. As DNA, the CDR3 is TGCGCCAGCAGCCAACTACTAGCGGGAGTCTACAATGAGCAGTTCTTC. Its translation: CASSQLLAGVYNEQFF.

V usage is TRBV19 and J usage is TRBJ2-2; 13 nucleotides line up with TRBD2. V lost 5 bases and J lost 6; bases outside the gene matches: 9. Germline CDR1 LNHDA, CDR2 SQIVND (reference sequence). The CDR3 is made up of 17 amino acids. This chain's CDR3 is CASSLKRLAGGSGELFF. The DNA for the CDR3 is TGTGCCAGTAGTCTGAAGAGACTAGCGGGAGGATCCGGGGAGCTGTTTTTT.

This chain connects TRBV9 to TRBJ2-5, with 10 nucleotides matching TRBD1. Germline V lookup: CDR1 SGDLS, CDR2 YYNGEE. The J segment lost 5 bases and the V segment lost 2 bases, leaving 9 bases of the junction unmatched. The CDR3 contains 16 residues. CDR3 nucleotide sequence: TGTGCCAGCAGCGTTTCGGGGACAGGGGTCTTCGAGACCCAGTACTTC. This encodes CASSVSGTGVFETQYF.

This clone was recorded a few times. The V and J genes are TRBV29-1 and TRBJ2-7; unclear D gene. The CDR3 contains 13 residues. CDR1 and CDR2 (germline): SQVTM, ANQGSEA. The V end lost 0 bases, the J end lost 5 bases, and 11 bases lay between the germline ends. Written as DNA, the CDR3 is TGCAGCGTTGAAGAGTCCCAGTACGACGAGCAGTACTTC. Its translation: CSVEESQYDEQYF.

This CDR3 reads CASSSTDPGVEQYF. The CDR3 DNA follows: TGTGCCAGCAGCTCAACGGACCCGGGGGTGGAGCAGTACTTC. J is TRBJ2-7 and V is TRBV7-3, with D maybe TRBD2 (6 bases). Germline V gives CDR1 SGHTA, CDR2 FQGTGA. Trimming pared 4 bases from V and 7 bases from J, leaving 17 bases between. The CDR3 sequence is 14 residues long.

This clone came up once. V is TRBV2 and J is TRBJ2-1; D unresolved. The length of the CDR3 is 11 residues. Trimming shortened V by 8 bases and J by 4 bases, and 6 bases separated the two germline ends. CDR1 is SNHLY and CDR2 is FYNNEI in the germline V gene. The CDR3 loop reads CASPRYNEQFF. CDR3 DNA: TGTGCCAGCCCCCGGTACAATGAGCAGTTCTTC.

This clone was picked up a small number of times. V gene TRBV29-1 combines with J gene TRBJ2-6; 7 nucleotides line up with TRBD1. The CDR3 is 14 amino acids. Germline lookup yields CDR1 SQVTM and CDR2 ANQGSEA. V shed 7 bases and J 4 bases; nucleotides not matched to a gene: 7. As DNA, the CDR3 is TGCAGCGCCCGGGACAGTTCAGGGGCCAACGTCCTGACTTTC. This encodes CSARDSSGANVLTF.

This rearrangement joins TRBV5-1 to TRBJ2-7; D gene unclear. This CDR3 has 14 residues. Trimming pared 4 bases from V and 0 bases from J, leaving 11 bases between. Germline V gives CDR1 SGHRS, CDR2 YFSETQ. This CDR3 reads CASSPGPPSYEQYF. The CDR3 DNA is TGCGCCAGCAGCCCCGGGCCCCCCTCCTACGAGCAGTACTTC.

The rearrangement uses TRBV19 and TRBJ2-1; 10 bases are a match to TRBD2. J lost 3 bases, V lost 5 bases, and 10 bases had no gene match. Germline V CDR1 and CDR2: LNHDA, SQIVND (reference sequence). The CDR3 has 17 amino acids. For the CDR3, the DNA is TGTGCCAGTAGTCGGGCCTACGGACTAGCGGTCTACAATGAGCAGTTCTTC. Translation gives CASSRAYGLAVYNEQFF.

This clone was found once. The chain links TRBV4-1 to TRBJ2-7; tentatively, D is TRBD2 (5 bases). Germline loops: CDR1 MGHRA, CDR2 YSYEKL. V was clipped by 1 base and J by 4 bases, with 11 bases between them. The CDR3 covers 14 residues. The CDR3: CASSQANGVYEQYF. CDR3 DNA sequence: TGCGCCAGCAGCCAAGCGAACGGGGTGTACGAGCAGTACTTC.

V is TRBV7-9 and J is TRBJ1-2, with a tentative D call TRBD1 (5 bases). Germline CDR1 reads SEHNR; CDR2 reads FQNEAQ (reference sequence). Trimming left V 5 bases short and J 4 bases short, with 17 bases between. The CDR3 runs 15 residues. The CDR3 region is CASSPTPGLFYGYTF. DNA for the CDR3: TGTGCCAGCAGCCCCACCCCGGGACTCTTCTATGGCTACACCTTC. The full variable domain, completed using reference TRBV7-9 and TRBJ1-2, is DTGVSQNPRHKITKRGQNVTFRCDPISEHNRLYWYRQTLGQGPEFLTYFQNEAQLEKSRLLSDRFSAERPKGSFSTLEIQRTEQGDSAMYLCASSPTPGLFYGYTFGSGTRLTVV.

The V and J genes are TRBV5-8 and TRBJ2-5; D gene ambiguous. The DNA end favors TRBJ2-7, so the J call may be wrong. CDR1 and CDR2 from the germline V gene are SGHTS and YDEGEE. The CDR3 is made up of 14 amino acids. The CDR3 coding sequence is TGTGCCAGCAGCTACCAATTTAGTCGGGACGAGCAGTACTTC. It is translated as CASSYQFSRDEQYF.

V usage is TRBV7-9 and J usage is TRBJ2-7; 9 positions agree with TRBD1. This CDR3 spans 15 amino acids. Germline assignment: CDR1 SEHNR and CDR2 FQNEAQ (reference sequence). The J segment lost 5 bases and the V segment lost 5 bases, leaving 10 bases of the junction unmatched. This chain's CDR3 is CASSKLQGARDEQYF. The CDR3 DNA is TGTGCCAGCAGCAAACTACAGGGGGCGCGGGACGAGCAGTACTTC.

The V gene is TRBV16, the J gene TRBJ1-2, with TRBD1 matching over 7 bases. CDR1 is KGHSY, CDR2 FQNENV, per germline. The CDR3 runs to 15 residues. V lost 3 bases and J lost 5; bases outside the gene matches: 9. The CDR3 coding sequence is TGTGCCAGCAGCCACTGGGACAGAGATTCATATGGCTACACCTTC. Its protein is CASSHWDRDSYGYTF.

There are a few counts of this clone. The genes are TRBV28 and TRBJ1-5, with TRBD1 as a possible D gene (5 bases). Germline lookup yields CDR1 MDHEN and CDR2 SYDVKM. The CDR3 extends over 18 amino acids. V was shortened by 6 bases and J by 5 bases, with 26 bases between the two germline ends. CDR3 nucleotide sequence: TGTGCCAGCAGCCGACACCGTACCGGGCACCTGGGGGATCAGCCCCAGCATTTT. Protein sequence: CASSRHRTGHLGDQPQHF.

This chain uses TRBV5-1 with TRBJ2-5; 7 bases match TRBD1. The germline gives CDR1 SGHRS, CDR2 YFSETQ. Trimming took 4 bases from V and 1 from J; bases not matched to a gene: 7. CDR3 length equals 15 residues. CDR3 nucleotide sequence: TGCGCCAGCAGCCCGACAGGGCAATTCCAAGAGACCCAGTACTTC. Its protein is CASSPTGQFQETQYF.

The chain recombines TRBV19 with TRBJ2-5; D perhaps matches TRBD1 (5 bases). The CDR3 consists of 12 residues. The V and J ends lost 3 bases and 4 bases respectively, with 6 bases between them. CDR1 is LNHDA, CDR2 SQIVND, per germline (reference sequence). The CDR3 DNA reads as TGTGCCAGTAGTATCGACAGAGAGACCCAGTACTTC. Protein: CASSIDRETQYF.

The chain joins TRBV29-1 to TRBJ2-7; TRBD1 or TRBD2 may be the D gene (5 bases each). V was pared by 6 bases and J by 3 bases, with 12 bases between. The CDR3 runs 12 residues. The germline V gene has CDR1 SQVTM and CDR2 ANQGSEA. The CDR3 loop reads CSVGLRGYEQYF. In DNA form, the CDR3 reads TGCAGCGTAGGCCTGAGGGGCTACGAGCAGTACTTC.

In its sample, this clone was seen once. The chain employs TRBV6-1 and TRBJ2-7; 12 positions match TRBD1. This CDR3 region has 15 residues. Losses at the gene ends were 5 bases for V and 4 bases for J; bases not matched to a gene: 6. Germline assignment: CDR1 MNHNS and CDR2 SASEGT. CDR3 bases: TGTGCCAGCAGTAGCCGGGACAGGGGGCGGTACGAGCAGTACTTC. This encodes CASSSRDRGRYEQYF.

The chain combines TRBV4-3 with TRBJ2-3, with a weak D call TRBD1 (5 bases). V dropped 0 bases and J dropped 6 bases, with 13 bases sitting between them. The CDR3 covers 15 residues. Germline CDR1 is LGHNA and CDR2 is YSLEER. The CDR3, as DNA: TGCGCCAGCAGCCAAGATAGGTTTGGGGCTGATACGCAGTATTTT. It yields the protein CASSQDRFGADTQYF.